Below, 17 T cell receptor beta chains from the same sample are listed, as sequenced in a study of shared clonotypes between healthy human individuals. Using immunoSEQ multiplex PCR, the repertoire was profiled, and TCRdb retains in-frame clones only, with some absent. The repertoire holds 2,100,000 or so clones, with around 95% as singletons. The sample comprised naive CD4+ T cells sorted from blood. The subset denotes: CD45RA+ positively selected. These receptors were taken from a man aged 18 to 35 in good health.

This chain uses TRBV12-5 with TRBJ2-7, with 8 positions matching TRBD1. The CDR3 spans 17 residues. CDR1 LGHNT and CDR2 FRNRAP come from the germline V gene. The ends lost 0 bases at V and 5 bases at J; junction bases unmatched: 12. CDR3 coding DNA: TGTGCTAGTGGTTTGGTACCTGGAAAAGGGACAGGTCACGAGCAGTACTTC. Its protein product is CASGLVPGKGTGHEQYF.

V is TRBV19 and J is TRBJ1-1; D may be TRBD1 (5 bases). CDR1 is LNHDA, CDR2 SQIVND, per germline (reference sequence). This CDR3 has 16 residues. Trimming stripped 6 bases from V and 1 base from J, with 18 bases between. The CDR3 is CASREAEGISNTEAFF. The CDR3 nucleotides read TGTGCCAGTAGGGAGGCCGAGGGGATTTCGAACACTGAAGCTTTCTTT.

In its sample, this clone was seen once. The chain combines TRBV6-5 with TRBJ1-6, with unresolved D. V was clipped by 6 bases and J by 11 bases, with 14 bases between them. CDR3 length: 13 residues. CDR1 MNHEY and CDR2 SVGAGI come from the germline V gene. The CDR3 is CASRGLDSAPLHF. The CDR3 coding sequence is TGTGCCAGCAGGGGATTGGATTCAGCACCCCTCCACTTT.

This clone appeared a single time. The chain has TRBV2 and TRBJ2-5, with 8 bases aligning to TRBD2. Germline lookup yields CDR1 SNHLY and CDR2 FYNNEI. V shed 8 bases, J shed 3 bases, and the junction held 11 bases outside the gene matches. CDR3 size: 15 residues. The CDR3 coding sequence is TGTGCCAGCGGTTCTGGGTTAGCGGGGAAAGAGACCCAGTACTTC. Translated, it gives CASGSGLAGKETQYF.

The chain recombines TRBV7-9 with TRBJ2-1; possibly TRBD2 for D (6 bases). Germline V gives CDR1 SEHNR, CDR2 FQNEAQ (reference sequence). CDR3 length: 16 residues. V gave up 5 bases and J gave up 14 bases, with 28 bases separating them. This CDR3 reads CASSLMSDPPGVREFF. The CDR3 region has the DNA TGTGCCAGCAGCCTTATGTCCGACCCCCCGGGGGTGCGGGAGTTCTTC. Full variable domain (remainder filled in from reference TRBV7-9 and TRBJ2-1): DTGVSQNPRHKITKRGQNVTFRCDPISEHNRLYWYRQTLGQGPEFLTYFQNEAQLEKSRLLSDRFSAERPKGSFSTLEIQRTEQGDSAMYLCASSLMSDPPGVREFFGPGTRLTVL.

This sequence joins TRBV11-2 and TRBJ1-2, with D unresolved. In germline, CDR1 is SGHAT, CDR2 FQNNGV. V was clipped by 0 bases and J by 4 bases, with 12 bases between them. The CDR3 is 15 amino acids. In DNA, the CDR3 is TGTGCCAGCAGCTTAGATAGGTCGCCTACCTATGGCTACACCTTC. Translated, it gives CASSLDRSPTYGYTF.

CDR3 sequence reads: CAWDRGLNTIYF. The CDR3 DNA sequence: TGTGCCTGGGACAGGGGGCTAAACACCATATATTTT. V usage is TRBV30 and J usage is TRBJ1-3, with 10 bases that match TRBD1. CDR3 length equals 12 residues. The germline CDR1 and CDR2 sequences are GTSNPN and SVGIG (reference sequence). The V and J ends lost 5 bases and 6 bases, in that order; junction bases with no gene match: 1. Based on the CDR3 plus reference TRBV30 and TRBJ1-3, the full variable domain is SQTIHQWPATLVQPVGSPLSLECTVEGTSNPNLYWYRQAAGRGLQLLFYSVGIGQISSEVPQNLSASRPQDRQFILSSKKLLLSDSGFYLCAWDRGLNTIYFGEGSWLTVV.

The rearrangement links TRBV30 to TRBJ2-7; no firm D call. Trimming stripped 0 bases from V and 2 bases from J, with 11 bases between. The germline gives CDR1 GTSNPN, CDR2 SVGIG (reference sequence). The CDR3 length is 14 residues. CDR3 region: CAWSVPTSPYEQYF. The CDR3 region has the DNA TGTGCCTGGAGTGTACCCACCTCACCCTACGAGCAGTACTTC.

The gene calls are TRBV30 and TRBJ1-2; TRBD1 aligns across 7 bases. This CDR3 is built from 12 residues. J lost 7 bases, V lost 0 bases, and 2 bases had no gene match. Looked up from germline, CDR1 is GTSNPN and CDR2 is SVGIG (reference sequence). The CDR3 DNA reads TGTGCCTGGAGTGTACACAGGGGTGGCTACACCTTC. Protein product: CAWSVHRGGYTF.

This clone was counted a single time. The V call is TRBV28, the J call TRBJ1-6; 9 positions match TRBD1. Trimming took 5 bases from V and 9 from J; bases not matched to a gene: 11. The CDR3 consists of 16 residues. CDR1 and CDR2 from the germline V gene are MDHEN and SYDVKM. As DNA, the CDR3 is TGTGCCAGCAGTCCCCCGATAGGGACAGGGAGTTCACCCCTCCACTTT. This codes for CASSPPIGTGSSPLHF.

For the CDR3, the DNA is TGTGCTAGTGGCCGGGGGACAGTCAACCAAGAGACCCAGTACTTC. This translates into CASGRGTVNQETQYF. The V call is TRBV12-5, the J call TRBJ2-5; D may be TRBD1 (7 bases). With 6 bases removed from V and 0 bases from J, the gap between germline ends came to 14 bases. Per germline, CDR1 LGHNT and CDR2 FRNRAP. There are 15 residues in the CDR3.

The rearrangement links TRBV5-1 to TRBJ2-1, with D tentatively TRBD1 or TRBD2 (5 bases each). V was trimmed by 2 bases and J by 7 bases, leaving 16 bases between them. CDR3 length equals 15 residues. Looked up from germline, CDR1 is SGHRS and CDR2 is YFSETQ. The CDR3 region has the DNA TGCGCCAGCAGCTTCGCAGGGTACCGGGAAAATGAGCAGTTCTTC. Amino acids: CASSFAGYRENEQFF.

On this clone: The same CDR3 arises from other DNA sequences in this sample as well. In nucleotides, the CDR3 is TGTGCCAGCAGTGTTCAGGGTAGAGAGACCCAGTACTTC. This sequence encodes CASSVQGRETQYF. V gene TRBV2 combines with J gene TRBJ2-5; maybe TRBD1 (5 bases). Germline lookup yields CDR1 SNHLY and CDR2 FYNNEI. The CDR3 length is 13 residues. V lost 4 bases, J lost 4 bases, and 10 bases lay in between. Full variable domain (missing parts from reference TRBV2 and TRBJ2-5): EPEVTQTPSHQVTQMGQEVILRCVPISNHLYFYWYRQILGQKVEFLVSFYNNEISEKSEIFDDQFSVERPDGSNFTLKIRSTKLEDSAMYFCASSVQGRETQYFGPGTRLLVL.

CDR3 in DNA: TGTGCCAGCAGTTTACTAGGGGGGAACACCGGGGAGCTGTTTTTT. It translates to CASSLLGGNTGELFF. The rearrangement joins TRBV2 to TRBJ2-2, with D possibly TRBD1 on 6 matching bases. The germline gives CDR1 SNHLY, CDR2 FYNNEI. The CDR3 runs 15 residues. Trimming removed 5 bases at V and 1 base at J, with 11 bases between. The full variable domain, its missing parts supplied by reference TRBV2 and TRBJ2-2, is EPEVTQTPSHQVTQMGQEVILRCVPISNHLYFYWYRQILGQKVEFLVSFYNNEISEKSEIFDDQFSVERPDGSNFTLKIRSTKLEDSAMYFCASSLLGGNTGELFFGEGSRLTVL.

This clone came up once. J is TRBJ1-2 and V is TRBV6-5, with 9 bases that match TRBD1. Germline-derived CDR1 and CDR2 are MNHEY and SVGAGI. The CDR3 is 15 amino acids. Unmatched junction bases numbered 6, after V lost 2 bases and J lost 5 bases. The CDR3 region is CASSYTRTGVYGYTF. DNA of the CDR3: TGTGCCAGCAGTTACACCCGGACAGGGGTGTATGGCTACACCTTC.

J is TRBJ2-1 and V is TRBV7-2; 7 positions agree with TRBD2. CDR1 is SGHTA and CDR2 is FQGNSA in the germline V gene. V lost 0 bases to trimming and J lost 9 bases; unmatched junction nucleotides: 8. This CDR3 comprises 15 residues. Here the CDR3 reads CASSLAHGLVGEQFF. In nucleotides, the CDR3 is TGTGCCAGCAGCTTAGCTCACGGACTAGTTGGTGAGCAGTTCTTC.

The DNA for the CDR3 is TGCGCCAGCAGCTTGGGGGGGAGTCAGCCCCAGCATTTT. It codes for CASSLGGSQPQHF. The genes are TRBV5-1 and TRBJ1-5; possibly TRBD1 for D (5 bases). Trimming took off 0 bases at V and 6 bases at J, with 7 bases between the two ends. The CDR3 runs 13 residues. The V gene's germline CDR1 is SGHRS and CDR2 YFSETQ. The variable domain in full, completed from reference TRBV5-1 and TRBJ1-5, reads KAGVTQTPRYLIKTRGQQVTLSCSPISGHRSVSWYQQTPGQGLQFLFEYFSETQRNKGNFPGRFSGRQFSNSRSEMNVSTLELGDSALYLCASSLGGSQPQHFGDGTRLSIL.